This paragraph covers one TCR beta chain sequence. The data were obtained in a study of monozygotic twins with inflammatory bowel disease. Germline CDR1 is MNHEY and CDR2 is SVGAGI. The length of the CDR3 is 16 residues. TCRdb re-called the 5' RACE reads, yielding one record per CDR3 amino acid sequence without DNA. This sample lists fewer than 400,000 distinct CDR3 sequences; its ten largest clones have 5.6%. The material sequenced was blood. This receptor was obtained from a human donor with ulcerative colitis or Crohn's disease, or a healthy co-twin of an affected twin (not recorded which). The chain links TRBV6-5 to TRBJ2-1; TCRdb designates TRBD1, a call that cannot be tested without DNA. CDR3 protein: CASSYRETGFYNEQFF.